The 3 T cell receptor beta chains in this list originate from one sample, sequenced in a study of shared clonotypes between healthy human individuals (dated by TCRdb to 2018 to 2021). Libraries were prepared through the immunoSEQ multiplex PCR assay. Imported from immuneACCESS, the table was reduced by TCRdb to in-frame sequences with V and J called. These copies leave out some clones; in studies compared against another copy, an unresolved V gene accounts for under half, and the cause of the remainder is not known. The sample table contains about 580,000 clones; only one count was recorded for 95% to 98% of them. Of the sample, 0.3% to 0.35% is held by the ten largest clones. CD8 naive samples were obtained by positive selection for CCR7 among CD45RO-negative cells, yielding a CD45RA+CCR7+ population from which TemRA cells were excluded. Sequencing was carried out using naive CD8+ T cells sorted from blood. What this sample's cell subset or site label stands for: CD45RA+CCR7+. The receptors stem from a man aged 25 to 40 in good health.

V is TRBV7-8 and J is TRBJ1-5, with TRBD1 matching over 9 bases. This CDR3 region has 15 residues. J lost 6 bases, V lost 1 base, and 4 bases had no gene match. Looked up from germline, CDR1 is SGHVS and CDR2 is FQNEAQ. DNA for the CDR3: TGTGCCAGCAGCTTAGGGACAGGGGTCAGTCAGCCCCAGCATTTT. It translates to CASSLGTGVSQPQHF.

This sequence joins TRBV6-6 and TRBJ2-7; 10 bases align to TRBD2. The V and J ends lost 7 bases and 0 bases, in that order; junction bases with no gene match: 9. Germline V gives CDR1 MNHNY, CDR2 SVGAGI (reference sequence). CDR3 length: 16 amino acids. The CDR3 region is CASMETSGPSSYEQYF. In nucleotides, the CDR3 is TGTGCCAGCATGGAGACTAGCGGGCCCAGCTCCTACGAGCAGTACTTC.

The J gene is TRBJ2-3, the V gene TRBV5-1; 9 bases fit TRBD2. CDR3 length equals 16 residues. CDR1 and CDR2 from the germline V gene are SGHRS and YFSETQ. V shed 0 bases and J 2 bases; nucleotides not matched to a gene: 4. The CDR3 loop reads CASSLVVAGVTDTQYF. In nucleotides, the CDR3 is TGCGCCAGCAGCTTGGTGGTAGCGGGAGTCACAGATACGCAGTATTTT.